This is a list of T cell receptor beta chains from one sample in a study of T cells in localized non-small cell lung cancer. Assay used: immunoSEQ multiplex PCR; TCRdb lists only in-frame clones, some missing. Among roughly 21,000 clones listed, 90% were seen once. The material was peripheral blood, obtained before any cancer treatment. Receptors were obtained from a woman aged 40 to 75 with stage I lung adenocarcinoma. CDR3s include the opening cysteine and the closing phenylalanine or tryptophan. The D gene is left open where the match is weak. Clone size is stated in some rows and not others, as once, few, many or a class when expanded.

TRBV9	.	TRBJ1-2	.	CASRETVNYGYTF	TGTGCCAGCAGAGAGACAGTTAACTATGGCTACACCTTC
TRBV6-4	TRBD2	TRBJ2-3	.	CASSDREGPYTQYF	TGTGCCAGCAGTGACCGGGAGGGCCCTTATACGCAGTATTTT
TRBV19	.	TRBJ1-1	.	CASKDLVTEAFF	TGTGCCAGTAAGGACTTAGTCACTGAAGCTTTCTTT
TRBV19	.	TRBJ2-6	.	CASSMGRSSGANVLTF	TGTGCCAGTAGTATGGGACGGTCCTCTGGGGCCAACGTCCTGACTTTC
TRBV28	TRBD1	TRBJ1-4	few	CASRSGTAKEKLFF	TGTGCCAGCAGGTCCGGGACAGCCAAGGAAAAACTGTTTTTT
TRBV11-3	TRBD1	TRBJ1-6	.	CASSFSGGTNSPLHF	TGTGCCAGCAGTTTTTCAGGGGGCACGAATTCACCCCTCCACTTT
TRBV6-1	.	TRBJ2-2	.	CASSWTLTGELFF	TGTGCCAGCAGTTGGACACTTACCGGGGAGCTGTTTTTT
TRBV10-2	TRBD2	TRBJ2-7	.	CASSVGTSGISYEQYF	TGCGCCAGCAGTGTAGGGACTAGCGGGATCTCCTACGAGCAGTACTTC
TRBV28	.	TRBJ1-5	.	CASSPVLNLYSNQPQHF	TGTGCCAGCAGTCCCGTATTGAATTTGTATAGCAATCAGCCCCAGCATTTT
TRBV9	.	TRBJ2-5	.	CASSVGGAAETQYF	TGTGCCAGCAGCGTAGGGGGGGCCGCAGAGACCCAGTACTTC
TRBV28	.	TRBJ2-7	.	CASRPWPGEQYF	TGTGCCAGCAGACCGTGGCCTGGGGAGCAGTACTTC
TRBV19	TRBD2	TRBJ2-2	.	CASSIGPLAGISRGTGELFF	TGTGCCAGTAGTATTGGGCCCCTAGCGGGAATCTCGAGAGGCACCGGGGAGCTGTTTTTT
TRBV29-1	TRBD2	TRBJ2-5	.	CSVGRSAQTQYF	TGCAGCGTCGGGAGGTCAGCACAGACCCAGTACTTC
TRBV7-2	TRBD1	TRBJ2-1	.	CASSLTGTGGNNEQFF	TGTGCCAGCAGCCTAACCGGGACAGGGGGCAATAATGAGCAGTTCTTC
TRBV5-4	.	TRBJ2-1	.	CASSPSGPDEQFF	TGTGCCAGCAGCCCGAGCGGTCCCGATGAGCAGTTCTTC
TRBV30	TRBD2	TRBJ2-5	.	CAWSSTGSGETQYF	TGTGCCTGGAGTTCAACGGGTAGCGGGGAGACCCAGTACTTC
TRBV2	TRBD1	TRBJ1-5	.	CASRRDSNQSQHF	TGTGCCAGCAGACGGGACAGCAACCAGTCCCAGCATTTT
TRBV28	.	TRBJ2-7	.	CASQDPSSYEQYF	TGTGCCAGCCAGGACCCGAGCTCCTACGAGCAGTACTTC
TRBV5-1	.	TRBJ2-2	once	CASSLVDGSVAGELFF	TGCGCCAGCAGCTTAGTGGACGGGAGCGTTGCCGGGGAGCTGTTTTTT
TRBV2	.	TRBJ2-1	.	CASSGAGKGYNEQFF	TGTGCCAGCAGTGGGGCAGGGAAAGGCTACAATGAGCAGTTCTTC
TRBV7-2	.	TRBJ2-7	once	CASSLASRTYEQYF	TGTGCCAGCAGCTTAGCAAGCAGAACCTACGAGCAGTACTTC
TRBV27	.	TRBJ2-7	.	CASSLYWGREQYF	TGTGCCAGCAGTTTATATTGGGGGCGCGAGCAGTACTTC
TRBV5-5	.	TRBJ2-4	.	CASSNPSSIAKNIQYF	TGTGCCAGCAGCAACCCTTCTTCAATAGCCAAAAACATTCAGTACTTC
TRBV7-6	.	TRBJ2-7	.	CASSLEPNSEQYF	TGTGCCAGCAGCTTAGAGCCTAATTCCGAGCAGTACTTC